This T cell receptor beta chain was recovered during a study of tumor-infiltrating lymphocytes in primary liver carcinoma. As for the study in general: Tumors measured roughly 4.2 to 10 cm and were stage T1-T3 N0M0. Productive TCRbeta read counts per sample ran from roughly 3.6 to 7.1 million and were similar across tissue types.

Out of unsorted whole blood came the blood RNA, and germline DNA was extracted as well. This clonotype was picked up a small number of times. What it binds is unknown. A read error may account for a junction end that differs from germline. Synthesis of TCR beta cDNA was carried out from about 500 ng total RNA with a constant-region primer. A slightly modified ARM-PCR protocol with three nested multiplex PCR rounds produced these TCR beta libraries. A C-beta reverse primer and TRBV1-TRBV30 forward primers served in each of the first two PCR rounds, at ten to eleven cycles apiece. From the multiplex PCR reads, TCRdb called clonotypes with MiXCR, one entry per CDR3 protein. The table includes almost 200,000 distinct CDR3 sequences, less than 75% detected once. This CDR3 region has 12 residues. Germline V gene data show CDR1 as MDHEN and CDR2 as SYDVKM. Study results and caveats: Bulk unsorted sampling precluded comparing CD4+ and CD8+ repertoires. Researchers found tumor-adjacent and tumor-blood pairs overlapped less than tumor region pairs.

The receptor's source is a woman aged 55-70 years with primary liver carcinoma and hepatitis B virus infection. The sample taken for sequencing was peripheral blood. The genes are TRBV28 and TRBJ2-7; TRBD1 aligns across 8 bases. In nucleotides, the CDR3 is TGTGCCAGCAGTCGGACAGGGCGGGTTATGGACTTC. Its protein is CASSRTGRVMDF. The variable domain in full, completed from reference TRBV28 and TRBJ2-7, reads DVKVTQSSRYLVKRTGEKVFLECVQDMDHENMFWYRQDPGLGLRLIYFSYDVKMKEKGDIPEGYSVSREKKERFSLILESASTNQTSMYLCASSRTGRVMDFGPGTRLTVT.